These T cell receptor beta chains were read from a single sample in a study of HIV-infected patients and healthy controls. TCRdb fed the 5' RACE reads into MiXCR, producing one record per CDR3 protein. The sample yields more than 60,000 distinct CDR3 sequences, approximately 21% seen once. The sequenced material came from CD4+ T cells from blood. These receptors were collected from a human donor in good health. CDR3s include the opening cysteine and the closing phenylalanine or tryptophan. A D gene is named only where the DNA matches it firmly. Rows may omit the clone size; those that give it use once, few, many or a size class.

clone size,D gene,J gene,V gene,CDR3 protein,CDR3 DNA
few,-,TRBJ1-4,TRBV6-5,CASRMGPNNEKLFF,TGTGCCAGCCGAATGGGACCGAATAATGAAAAACTGTTTTTT
many,-,TRBJ1-1,TRBV2,CASSKVRGETEAFF,TGTGCCAGCAGTAAAGTTCGGGGAGAAACTGAAGCTTTCTTT
-,-,TRBJ2-1,TRBV9,CASSVDGVWYNEQFF,TGTGCCAGCAGCGTAGACGGGGTATGGTACAATGAGCAGTTCTTC
few,-,TRBJ1-5,TRBV7-9,CASSPDRDAQPQHF,TGTGCCAGCAGCCCAGACCGGGATGCTCAGCCCCAGCATTTT
many,-,TRBJ1-1,TRBV6-5,CASRRGNTEAFF,TGTGCCAGCAGGCGGGGGAACACTGAAGCTTTCTTT
few,-,TRBJ2-2,TRBV12-3/TRBV12-4,CASSLQQGGGELFF,TGTGCCAGCAGTTTACAACAGGGTGGAGGGGAGCTGTTTTTT
-,-,TRBJ1-2,TRBV19,CASSQGPQNYGYTF,TGTGCCAGTAGCCAGGGACCGCAAAACTATGGCTACACCTTC
few,-,TRBJ2-3,TRBV5-1,CASSFRGQSTDTQYF,TGCGCCAGCAGCTTCAGGGGTCAGTCAACAGATACGCAGTATTTT
many,-,TRBJ2-6,TRBV7-9,CASSPFSGANVLTF,TGTGCCAGCAGTCCTTTTTCCGGGGCCAACGTCCTGACTTTC
many,-,TRBJ2-5,TRBV24-1,CATSQGGETQYF,TGTGCCACCAGCCAAGGGGGAGAGACCCAGTACTTC
-,-,TRBJ2-3,TRBV11-1,CASSFITTKTDTQYF,TGTGCCAGCAGCTTTATCACGACCAAAACAGATACGCAGTATTTT
-,TRBD2,TRBJ2-3,TRBV20-1,CSARLSGGAGDTQYF,TGCAGTGCTAGACTCAGCGGGGGGGCAGGAGATACGCAGTATTTT
-,-,TRBJ1-5,TRBV27,CASSLSGIHQPQHF,TGTGCCAGCAGTTTATCGGGGATTCATCAGCCCCAGCATTTT
-,TRBD1,TRBJ2-7,TRBV20-1,CSAQTQGAPGGEQYF,TGCAGTGCTCAAACCCAGGGGGCGCCGGGTGGCGAGCAGTACTTC
-,-,TRBJ1-2,TRBV30,CAWSLQAMMGGYTF,TGTGCCTGGAGTCTACAGGCCATGATGGGGGGCTACACCTTC
-,TRBD2,TRBJ2-3,TRBV20-1,CSALERAGGTDTQYF,TGCAGTGCCCTGGAGCGAGCGGGGGGCACAGATACGCAGTATTTT
-,-,TRBJ2-3,TRBV27,CASSRDIITKHTDTQYF,TGTGCCAGCAGTCGGGATATAATCACAAAGCACACAGATACGCAGTATTTT
-,-,TRBJ1-3,TRBV9,CASSSTGTPGNTIYF,TGTGCCAGCAGCTCTACCGGGACACCTGGAAACACCATATATTTT
few,-,TRBJ2-7,TRBV6-6,CASGGAYEQYF,TGTGCCAGCGGTGGGGCCTACGAGCAGTACTTC
-,-,TRBJ1-1,TRBV3-1,CASSSRQTEAFF,TGTGCCAGCAGCTCCAGGCAGACTGAAGCTTTCTTT
many,TRBD1,TRBJ1-1,TRBV29-1,CSVIPGGTEAFF,TGCAGCGTCATACCAGGGGGCACTGAAGCTTTCTTT
many,-,TRBJ2-1,TRBV7-2,CASSGTSGYEQFF,TGTGCCAGCAGCGGGACAAGCGGGTATGAGCAGTTCTTC
many,-,TRBJ1-5,TRBV12-5,CASGLRDQPQHF,TGTGCTAGTGGCTTAAGGGATCAGCCCCAGCATTTT
-,TRBD1,TRBJ2-7,TRBV6-2/TRBV6-3,CTSSYIRGSTTRQYF,TGTACCAGCAGTTATATCAGGGGGTCGACAACGCGGCAGTACTTC
few,TRBD1,TRBJ1-5,TRBV18,CASSPRRGPDQPQHF,TGTGCCAGCTCACCACGAAGGGGGCCGGATCAGCCCCAGCATTTT
-,TRBD1,TRBJ1-1,TRBV20-1,CSATGTADTEAFF,TGCAGTGCTACCGGGACAGCCGACACTGAAGCTTTCTTT
-,TRBD1,TRBJ1-6,TRBV6-1,CASRGQGANKAYNSPLHF,TGTGCCAGCAGGGGACAGGGGGCGAATAAAGCCTATAATTCACCCCTCCACTTT
many,TRBD1,TRBJ2-1,TRBV7-3,CASSSTGQGDEQFF,TGTGCCAGCAGCTCGACAGGACAGGGCGATGAGCAGTTCTTC
-,TRBD2,TRBJ2-4,TRBV4-1,CASSQGKVAGGLKNIQYF,TGCGCCAGCAGCCAAGGAAAGGTAGCGGGAGGACTCAAAAACATTCAGTACTTC
many,-,TRBJ2-7,TRBV6-2/TRBV6-3,CASSYSEVSREQYF,TGTGCCAGCAGTTACTCGGAAGTCAGTCGGGAGCAGTACTTC
many,TRBD2,TRBJ2-3,TRBV4-2,CASSLLAGAYTDTQYF,TGTGCCAGCAGCCTATTAGCGGGAGCCTACACAGATACGCAGTATTTT
medium-sized,-,TRBJ2-1,TRBV6-5,CASSYNIYNEQFF,TGTGCCAGCAGTTACAATATCTACAATGAGCAGTTCTTC
many,-,TRBJ2-2,TRBV29-1,CSAIRDLTGELFF,TGCAGCGCCATTCGGGACCTCACCGGGGAGCTGTTTTTT
few,-,TRBJ2-1,TRBV28,CASSFNLVGDGGGWRNEQFF,TGTGCCAGCAGTTTTAACCTGGTTGGGGATGGAGGGGGGTGGAGGAATGAGCAGTTCTTC
-,TRBD1,TRBJ1-4,TRBV19,CASSIKTGVGTNEKLFF,TGTGCCAGTAGTATCAAGACAGGGGTTGGAACTAATGAAAAACTGTTTTTT
few,TRBD1,TRBJ2-1,TRBV19,CASRTGVSNEQFF,TGTGCCAGTCGGACAGGTGTCAGCAATGAGCAGTTCTTC
few,-,TRBJ1-3,TRBV20-1,CSARDPHRGSGNTIYF,TGCAGTGCTAGAGATCCCCACCGGGGGTCTGGAAACACCATATATTTT
-,-,TRBJ2-4,TRBV29-1,CSARGMELAKNIQYF,TGCAGCGCTCGGGGTATGGAGTTAGCCAAAAACATTCAGTACTTC
many,TRBD1,TRBJ1-1,TRBV12-3/TRBV12-4,CASSPRGQQNTEAFF,TGTGCCAGCAGTCCTAGGGGGCAGCAGAACACTGAAGCTTTCTTT
-,-,TRBJ1-3,TRBV12-3/TRBV12-4,CASSLAQGPGNTIYF,TGTGCCAGCAGTCTCGCACAGGGTCCTGGAAACACCATATATTTT
medium-sized,-,TRBJ2-3,TRBV7-2,CASSFSQDTQYF,TGTGCCAGCAGCTTTAGTCAGGATACGCAGTATTTT
few,TRBD1,TRBJ2-1,TRBV20-1,CSARKDRGLVEQFF,TGCAGTGCTAGAAAGGACAGGGGGCTGGTTGAGCAGTTCTTC
-,TRBD1,TRBJ2-1,TRBV7-9,CASSLYPGTVYNEQFF,TGTGCCAGCAGCTTATACCCCGGGACAGTTTACAATGAGCAGTTCTTC
-,TRBD2,TRBJ2-7,TRBV6-5,CASSYGTSGGYEQYF,TGTGCCAGCAGTTACGGGACTAGCGGGGGGTACGAGCAGTACTTC
-,-,TRBJ1-2,TRBV7-9,CASSLEVSGSNGYTF,TGTGCCAGCAGCTTAGAAGTTTCAGGTTCTAATGGCTACACCTTC
-,-,TRBJ2-7,TRBV19,CASNAGPGREQYF,TGTGCCAGTAACGCAGGACCGGGTCGAGAGCAGTACTTC
medium-sized,-,TRBJ1-1,TRBV2,CASSEALGRITEAFF,TGTGCCAGCAGTGAAGCGCTTGGGCGGATCACTGAAGCTTTCTTT
many,-,TRBJ1-2,TRBV3-1,CASSRGDRDFYGYTF,TGTGCCAGCAGCCGGGGGGACCGAGACTTCTATGGCTACACCTTC
few,TRBD2,TRBJ2-1,TRBV16,CASSPTLAGVVSDEQFF,TGTGCCAGCAGCCCAACACTAGCGGGAGTGGTTAGTGATGAGCAGTTCTTC
-,-,TRBJ1-5,TRBV7-2,CASSLDLQPQHF,TGTGCCAGCAGCTTAGATCTTCAGCCCCAGCATTTT
many,-,TRBJ2-5,TRBV29-1,CSVAGKETQYF,TGCAGCGTTGCCGGAAAGGAGACCCAGTACTTC
few,-,TRBJ1-4,TRBV6-5,CASSWGPTNEKLFF,TGTGCCAGCAGTTGGGGTCCCACTAATGAAAAACTGTTTTTT
-,-,TRBJ2-1,TRBV29-1,CSVCVNQGLANYNEQFF,TGCAGCGTTTGCGTTAACCAAGGTTTAGCCAACTACAATGAGCAGTTCTTC
-,-,TRBJ2-5,TRBV7-3,CASSLRAQETQYF,TGTGCCAGCAGCCTACGGGCCCAAGAGACCCAGTACTTC
many,-,TRBJ1-4,TRBV4-2,CASSQEANNEKLFF,TGTGCCAGCAGCCAAGAGGCCAATAATGAAAAACTGTTTTTT